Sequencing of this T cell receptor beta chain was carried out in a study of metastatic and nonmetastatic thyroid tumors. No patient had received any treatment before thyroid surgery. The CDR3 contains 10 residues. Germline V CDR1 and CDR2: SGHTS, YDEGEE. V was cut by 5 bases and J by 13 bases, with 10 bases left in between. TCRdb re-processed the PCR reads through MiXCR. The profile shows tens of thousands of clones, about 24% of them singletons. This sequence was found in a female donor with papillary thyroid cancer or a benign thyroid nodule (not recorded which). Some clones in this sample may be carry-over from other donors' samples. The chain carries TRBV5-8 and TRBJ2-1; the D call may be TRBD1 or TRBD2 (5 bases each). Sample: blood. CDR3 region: CASRGRQQFF. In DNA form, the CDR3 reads TGTGCCAGCAGGGGACGCCAACAGTTCTTC.